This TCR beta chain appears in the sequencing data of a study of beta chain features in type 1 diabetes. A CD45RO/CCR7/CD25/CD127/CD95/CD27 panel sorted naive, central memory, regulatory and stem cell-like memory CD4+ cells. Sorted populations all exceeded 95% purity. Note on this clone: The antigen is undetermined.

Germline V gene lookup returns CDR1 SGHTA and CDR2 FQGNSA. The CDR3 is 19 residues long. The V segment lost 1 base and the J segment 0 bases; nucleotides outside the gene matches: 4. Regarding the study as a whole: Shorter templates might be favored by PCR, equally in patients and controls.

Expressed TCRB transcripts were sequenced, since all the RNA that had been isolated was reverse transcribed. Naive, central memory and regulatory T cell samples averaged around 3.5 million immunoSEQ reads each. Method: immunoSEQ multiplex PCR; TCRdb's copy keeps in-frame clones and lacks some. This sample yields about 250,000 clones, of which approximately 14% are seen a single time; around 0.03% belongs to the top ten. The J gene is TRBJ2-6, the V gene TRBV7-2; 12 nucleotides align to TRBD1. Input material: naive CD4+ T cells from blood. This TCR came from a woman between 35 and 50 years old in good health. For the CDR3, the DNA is TGTGCCAGCAGCTTAGTATGGGGACAGGGGGCCTCTGGGGCCAACGTCCTGACTTTC. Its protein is CASSLVWGQGASGANVLTF.